The entry below describes one TCR beta chain. Original processing notes: Researchers report that nucleated cell counts were estimated from reference gene primer amplification. Some clones are missing from TCRdb's copy, which holds only in-frame ones; the method was immunoSEQ multiplex PCR. The DNA gave D and trimming, while V, J and clone size come from that table. The table has 250,000 or so clones, roughly 89% seen once. This sample was included in a study of blood T cell repertoires in COVID-19. Background on the study: Samples taken during acute and convalescent COVID-19 were collected in the United States, Italy and Spain. Nucleic acid was either cDNA or gDNA, and it came from T cells, B-cell-depleted T cells, or PBMCs.

Germline V CDR1 and CDR2: LNHDA, SQIVND (reference sequence). There are 13 residues in the CDR3. After removal of 6 bases from V and 6 bases from J, the junction contained 5 bases not matched to a gene. Sequencing used peripheral blood. V gene TRBV19 combines with J gene TRBJ2-7; 10 bases are a match to TRBD1. The receptor's source is a woman aged 40 to 50 who had recovered from COVID-19. In DNA form, the CDR3 reads TGTGCCAGTAGAGGGACAGGGGTTCGCGAGCAGTACTTC. Amino acids: CASRGTGVREQYF.